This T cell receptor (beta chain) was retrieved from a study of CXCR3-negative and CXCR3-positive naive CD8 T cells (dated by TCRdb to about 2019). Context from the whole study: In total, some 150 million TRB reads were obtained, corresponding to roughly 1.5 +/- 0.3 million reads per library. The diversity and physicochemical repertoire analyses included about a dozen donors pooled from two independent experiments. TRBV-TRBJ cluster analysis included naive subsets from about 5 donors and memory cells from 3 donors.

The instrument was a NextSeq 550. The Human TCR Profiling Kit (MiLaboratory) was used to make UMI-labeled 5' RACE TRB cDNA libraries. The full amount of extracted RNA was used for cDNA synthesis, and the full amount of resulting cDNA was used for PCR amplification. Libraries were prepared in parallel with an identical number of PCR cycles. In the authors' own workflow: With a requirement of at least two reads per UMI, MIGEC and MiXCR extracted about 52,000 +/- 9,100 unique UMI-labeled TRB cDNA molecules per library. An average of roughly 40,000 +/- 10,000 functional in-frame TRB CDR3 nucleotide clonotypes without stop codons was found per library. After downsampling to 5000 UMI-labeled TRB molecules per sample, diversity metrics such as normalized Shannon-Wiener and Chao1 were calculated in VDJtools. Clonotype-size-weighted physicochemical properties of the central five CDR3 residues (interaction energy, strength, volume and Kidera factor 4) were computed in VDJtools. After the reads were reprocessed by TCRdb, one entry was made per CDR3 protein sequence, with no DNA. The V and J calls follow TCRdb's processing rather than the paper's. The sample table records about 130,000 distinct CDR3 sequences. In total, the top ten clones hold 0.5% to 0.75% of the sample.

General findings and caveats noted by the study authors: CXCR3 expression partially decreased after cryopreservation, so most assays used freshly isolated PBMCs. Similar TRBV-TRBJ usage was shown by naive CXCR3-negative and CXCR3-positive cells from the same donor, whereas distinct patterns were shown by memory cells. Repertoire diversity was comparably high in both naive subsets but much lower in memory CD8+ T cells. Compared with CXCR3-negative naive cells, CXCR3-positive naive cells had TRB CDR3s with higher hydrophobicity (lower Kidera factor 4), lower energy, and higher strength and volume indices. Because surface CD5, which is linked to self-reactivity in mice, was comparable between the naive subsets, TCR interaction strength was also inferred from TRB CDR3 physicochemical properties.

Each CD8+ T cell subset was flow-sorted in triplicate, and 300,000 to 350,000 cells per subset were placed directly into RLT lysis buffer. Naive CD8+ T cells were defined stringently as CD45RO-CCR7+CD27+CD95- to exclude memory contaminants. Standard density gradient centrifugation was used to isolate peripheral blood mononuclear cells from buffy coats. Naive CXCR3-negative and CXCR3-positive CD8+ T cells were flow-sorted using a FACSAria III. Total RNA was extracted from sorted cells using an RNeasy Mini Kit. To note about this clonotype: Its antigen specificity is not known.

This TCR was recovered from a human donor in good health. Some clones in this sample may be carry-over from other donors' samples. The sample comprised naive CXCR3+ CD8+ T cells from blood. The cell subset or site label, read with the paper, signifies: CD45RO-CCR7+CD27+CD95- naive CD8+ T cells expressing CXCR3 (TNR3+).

The CDR3 amino acid sequence is: CASSLLPGLAGGSSYNEQFF. Here the chain combines TRBV27 and TRBJ2-1; as DNA is missing, the TRBD2 call by TCRdb cannot be tested. CDR1 MNHEY and CDR2 SMNVEV were looked up in the germline V gene (reference sequence). The CDR3 covers 20 residues, taking in both the cysteine and the phenylalanine. Only the protein sequence is given.